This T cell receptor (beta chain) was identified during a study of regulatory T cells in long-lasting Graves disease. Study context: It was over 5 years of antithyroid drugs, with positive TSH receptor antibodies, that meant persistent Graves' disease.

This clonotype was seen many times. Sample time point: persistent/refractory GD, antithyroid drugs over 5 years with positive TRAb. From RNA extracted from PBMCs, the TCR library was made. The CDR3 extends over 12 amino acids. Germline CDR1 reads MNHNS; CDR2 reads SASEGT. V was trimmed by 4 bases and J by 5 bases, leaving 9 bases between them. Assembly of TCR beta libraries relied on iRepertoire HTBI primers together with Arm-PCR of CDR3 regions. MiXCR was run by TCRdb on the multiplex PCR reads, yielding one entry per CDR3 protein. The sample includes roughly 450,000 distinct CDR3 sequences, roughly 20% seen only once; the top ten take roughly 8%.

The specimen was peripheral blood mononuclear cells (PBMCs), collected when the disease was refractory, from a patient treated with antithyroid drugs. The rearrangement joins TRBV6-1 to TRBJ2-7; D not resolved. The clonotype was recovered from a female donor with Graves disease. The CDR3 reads CASSVLWDEQYF. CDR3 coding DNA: TGTGCCAGCAGTGTTCTTTGGGACGAGCAGTACTTC.